The 29 T cell receptor beta chains given below trace back to one sample, sequenced in a study of blood T cell repertoires in COVID-19. Profiling relied on immunoSEQ multiplex PCR, and the TCRdb table lists in-frame clones only, not all of them. The sample has 150,000 to 180,000 clones, 84% seen once. The sequenced material came from PBMCs or T cells enriched from blood (not recorded which). These receptors all come from a middle-aged man who had recovered from COVID-19.

This chain joins TRBV7-2 and TRBJ2-7; D remains ambiguous. The CDR3 extends over 12 amino acids. V lost 1 base and J 3 bases, leaving 4 bases between the germline ends. Germline values: CDR1 SGHTA, CDR2 FQGNSA. The CDR3 spells CASSLDHYEQYF. As DNA, the CDR3 is TGTGCCAGCAGCTTAGATCACTACGAGCAGTACTTC.

A single count supports this clone. The chain has TRBV5-1 and TRBJ1-2, with 7 positions matching TRBD1. CDR1 and CDR2 (germline): SGHRS, YFSETQ. V lost 4 bases to trimming and J lost 8 bases; unmatched junction nucleotides: 17. The CDR3 has 16 amino acids. The CDR3 bases are TGCGCCAGCAGCGTCCAGGGGACAGAACGATCGGAGGGCTACACCTTC. Protein sequence: CASSVQGTERSEGYTF.

This clone appeared once. V gene TRBV7-8 combines with J gene TRBJ1-4; D is ambiguous. V gave up 5 bases and J gave up 8 bases, with 18 bases separating them. Germline V gene data show CDR1 as SGHVS and CDR2 as FQNEAQ. This CDR3 is 15 amino acids long. CDR3 coding DNA: TGTGCCAGCAGCGCCTTTACAAAAGGGAGGGAAAAACTGTTTTTT. This gives the protein CASSAFTKGREKLFF.

The genes are TRBV6-5 and TRBJ1-1; D is possibly TRBD1 (5 bases). The length of the CDR3 is 14 residues. The V gene's germline CDR1 is MNHEY and CDR2 SVGAGI. With 4 bases removed from V and 0 bases from J, the gap between germline ends came to 9 bases. The CDR3 here is CASSFRQLNTEAFF. CDR3 DNA sequence: TGTGCCAGCAGTTTCAGACAGTTGAACACTGAAGCTTTCTTT.

This chain connects TRBV6-1 to TRBJ1-3; D is ambiguous. This CDR3 comprises 15 residues. Germline V lookup: CDR1 MNHNS, CDR2 SASEGT. Trimming pared 2 bases from V and 0 bases from J, leaving 8 bases between. The CDR3 reads CASSEWHSSGNTIYF. The DNA for the CDR3 is TGTGCCAGCAGTGAATGGCACAGCTCTGGAAACACCATATATTTT.

V usage is TRBV3-1 (or the pseudogene TRBV3-2) and J usage is TRBJ1-1; the D gene is possibly TRBD1 (6 bases). Looked up from germline, CDR1 is LGHDT and CDR2 is YNNKEL (reference sequence). V was shortened by 4 bases and J by 5 bases, with 17 bases between the two germline ends. CDR3 length: 15 residues. CDR3 bases: TGTGCCAGCAGCCCTGCGGGTCAGGGACAAACTGAAGCTTTCTTT. Protein sequence: CASSPAGQGQTEAFF.

V and J are TRBV16 and TRBJ1-1; 8 bases map to TRBD1. The junction had 5 bases not matched to a gene; V was cut back by 2 bases and J by 0 bases. The CDR3 covers 16 residues. Germline V gene data show CDR1 as KGHSY and CDR2 as FQNENV. The CDR3 nucleotides read TGTGCCAGCAGCCAACAGGGGGCTAGGGTGAACACTGAAGCTTTCTTT. Translated: CASSQQGARVNTEAFF.

V gene TRBV6-6 combines with J gene TRBJ2-1; a weak D match, TRBD1 (6 bases). Germline V gives CDR1 MNHNY, CDR2 SVGAGI (reference sequence). Between the trimmed V and J ends, which lost 5 bases and 7 bases, there was a span of 27 bases. The CDR3 loop spans 18 amino acids. The CDR3 loop reads CASSPTHRKTGPLNEQFF. In DNA, the CDR3 is TGTGCCAGCAGTCCGACTCACCGAAAGACAGGCCCCCTGAATGAGCAGTTCTTC.

V usage is TRBV29-1 and J usage is TRBJ1-1; 8 nucleotides align to TRBD1. With V trimmed by 3 bases and J by 6 bases, 6 bases remained unmatched. The CDR3 sequence is 13 residues long. Germline V gene lookup returns CDR1 SQVTM and CDR2 ANQGSEA. CDR3 in DNA: TGCAGCGTTGACAGACAGGGGTTGGCTGAAGCTTTCTTT. Translated: CSVDRQGLAEAFF.

CDR3 loop: CASREQQGLGEQFF. Here the CDR3 DNA reads TGTGCCAGCAGAGAACAACAGGGTTTAGGTGAGCAGTTCTTC. This chain links TRBV27 with TRBJ2-1; weak D call: TRBD1 (6 bases). The CDR3 length is 14 residues. V lost 6 bases and J 9 bases, leaving 18 bases between the germline ends. Germline values: CDR1 MNHEY, CDR2 SMNVEV (reference sequence).

The rearrangement uses TRBV18 and TRBJ1-1; D call uncertain. CDR3 size: 14 residues. Germline V gene sequence: CDR1 KGHSH, CDR2 LQKENI. Trimming cost V 2 bases and J 0 bases, with 7 bases left between them. CDR3 sequence reads: CASSPASMNTEAFF. CDR3 nucleotides: TGTGCCAGCTCACCAGCCAGTATGAACACTGAAGCTTTCTTT.

The chain uses TRBV24-1 and TRBJ2-2; D possibly corresponds to TRBD1 (5 bases). Per the germline V gene, CDR1 is KGHDR and CDR2 is SFDVKD. V was pared by 4 bases and J by 5 bases, with 10 bases between. The CDR3 sequence is 14 residues long. Here the CDR3 reads CATSEPTATGELFF. CDR3 sequence (DNA): TGTGCCACCAGTGAGCCGACAGCGACCGGGGAGCTGTTTTTT.

The rearrangement links TRBV6-5 to TRBJ2-1; 13 bases fit TRBD2. The CDR3 has 14 residues. Germline CDR1 is MNHEY and CDR2 is SVGAGI. The J segment lost 6 bases and the V segment lost 6 bases, leaving 2 bases of the junction unmatched. The CDR3 is CASSTSGGANEQFF. Here the CDR3 DNA reads TGTGCCAGCAGCACTAGCGGGGGGGCCAATGAGCAGTTCTTC.

This clone came up once. V is TRBV5-1 and J is TRBJ1-2; the D gene is possibly TRBD1 (5 bases). The CDR3 runs 15 residues. V was shortened by 4 bases and J by 4 bases, with 17 bases between the two germline ends. The germline gives CDR1 SGHRS, CDR2 YFSETQ. CDR3 nucleotides: TGCGCCAGCAGCCCGGCCGGGACTGAGGTCTATGGCTACACCTTC. It yields the protein CASSPAGTEVYGYTF.

The chain carries TRBV18 and TRBJ1-2, with D possibly matching TRBD1 (6 bases). The CDR3 is 14 residues long. Per the germline V gene, CDR1 is KGHSH and CDR2 is LQKENI. Trimming removed 3 bases at V and 6 bases at J, with 14 bases between. The CDR3 sequence is CASSPGHEANGYTF. DNA for the CDR3: TGTGCCAGCTCACCGGGACACGAGGCGAATGGCTACACCTTC.

As for this clone: Other DNA sequences in the same sample also yield this CDR3. The chain employs TRBV19 and TRBJ1-1; TRBD1 might be the D (6 bases). V lost 5 bases and J 5 bases, leaving 15 bases between the germline ends. CDR3 size: 14 residues. CDR1 and CDR2 (germline): LNHDA, SQIVND (reference sequence). The CDR3 nucleotides read TGTGCCAGTAGTGCACAGGGAGATGGTACTGAAGCTTTCTTT. Its protein product is CASSAQGDGTEAFF.

This clone has only a few counts. The genes are TRBV20-1 and TRBJ2-5; D is unclear. Germline V gives CDR1 DFQATT, CDR2 SNEGSKA (reference sequence). CDR3 length equals 12 residues. V lost 3 bases, J lost 3 bases, and 8 bases lay in between. In DNA form, the CDR3 reads TGCAGTGCTAGTGGTGACAAAGAGACCCAGTACTTC. This translates into CSASGDKETQYF.

The chain uses TRBV5-1 and TRBJ2-1, with D possibly matching TRBD1 (5 bases). CDR3 length: 15 amino acids. CDR1 SGHRS and CDR2 YFSETQ come from the germline V gene. V dropped 2 bases and J dropped 2 bases, with 11 bases sitting between them. The chain's CDR3 is CASSFGHATYNEQFF. DNA for the CDR3: TGCGCCAGCAGCTTCGGACACGCTACCTACAATGAGCAGTTCTTC.

CDR3 bases: TGTGCCAGCAGTGAAGCCTGGGGCTTAATTGGCAATTCACCCCTCCACTTT. Its protein is CASSEAWGLIGNSPLHF. V is TRBV2 and J is TRBJ1-6, with D possibly matching TRBD1 (5 bases). Deletions cut 0 bases from V and 7 bases from J, with 16 bases between. The CDR3 is made up of 17 amino acids. Germline V CDR1 and CDR2: SNHLY, FYNNEI. The variable domain in full, completed from reference TRBV2 and TRBJ1-6, reads EPEVTQTPSHQVTQMGQEVILRCVPISNHLYFYWYRQILGQKVEFLVSFYNNEISEKSEIFDDQFSVERPDGSNFTLKIRSTKLEDSAMYFCASSEAWGLIGNSPLHFGNGTRLTVT.

V gene TRBV7-2 combines with J gene TRBJ1-4, with 11 bases identical to TRBD1. CDR3 length: 16 amino acids. Germline trimming cut 5 bases from V and 8 bases from J; bases unmatched to any gene: 10. The germline gives CDR1 SGHTA, CDR2 FQGNSA. The CDR3 nucleotides read TGTGCCAGCAGCAGGGGGACAGGGGGATTCGGAGAAAAACTGTTTTTT. It encodes CASSRGTGGFGEKLFF.

The chain recombines TRBV18 with TRBJ2-3, with TRBD2 matching 11 bases. This CDR3 has 17 residues. V shed 6 bases, J shed 6 bases, and the junction held 14 bases outside the gene matches. CDR1 is KGHSH and CDR2 is LQKENI in the germline V gene. This chain's CDR3 is CASSPNPPSGGRDTQYF. Written as DNA, the CDR3 is TGTGCCAGCTCCCCCAACCCCCCTAGCGGGGGGCGGGATACGCAGTATTTT.

This chain uses TRBV19 with TRBJ2-3; 11 positions agree with TRBD2. The CDR3 contains 17 residues. CDR1 is LNHDA, CDR2 SQIVND, per germline (reference sequence). The ends lost 5 bases at V and 5 bases at J; junction bases unmatched: 12. The CDR3 here is CASSPSLSGGAGDTQYF. The DNA of the CDR3 is TGTGCCAGTAGTCCAAGCCTTAGCGGGGGGGCCGGAGATACGCAGTATTTT.

CDR3 region: CASSPRYYSPAEQFF. CDR3 in DNA: TGTGCCAGCTCACCACGGTACTATTCCCCCGCTGAGCAGTTCTTC. The chain has TRBV18 and TRBJ2-1, with no clear D. V lost 1 base, J lost 9 bases, and 16 bases lay in between. The CDR3 extends over 15 amino acids. CDR1 and CDR2 (germline): KGHSH, LQKENI.

V usage is TRBV6-1 and J usage is TRBJ1-2; 8 positions match TRBD1. The germline V gene has CDR1 MNHNS and CDR2 SASEGT. The trim removed 2 bases at V and 2 bases at J, leaving 10 bases unmatched. The CDR3 is 17 amino acids. The chain's CDR3 is CASSERWTGRENYGYTF. CDR3 nucleotides: TGTGCCAGCAGTGAAAGATGGACAGGGCGGGAAAACTATGGCTACACCTTC.

The chain joins TRBV11-3 to TRBJ2-7; D gene uncertain. The V end was cut by 1 base, the J end by 4 bases, with 2 bases between. There are 11 residues in the CDR3. Looked up from germline, CDR1 is SGHNT and CDR2 is YENEEA. DNA for the CDR3: TGTGCCAGCAGCTTAGCTTACGAGCAGTACTTC. It specifies CASSLAYEQYF.

This chain links TRBV7-6 with TRBJ1-5, with D possibly TRBD1 on 6 matching bases. Germline V gene lookup returns CDR1 SGHVS and CDR2 FNYEAQ. The CDR3 runs to 15 residues. Trimming stripped 2 bases from V and 3 bases from J, with 11 bases between. CDR3 in DNA: TGTGCCAGCAGCTTATACACAGGGTCCAATCAGCCCCAGCATTTT. This gives the protein CASSLYTGSNQPQHF.

This clone has more than one count but fewer than ten. The DNA of the CDR3 is TGTGCCAGCTCACCAGAGGCCAGGGGCTATGGCTACACCTTC. This gives the protein CASSPEARGYGYTF. This chain uses TRBV18 with TRBJ1-2, with D possibly being TRBD1 (6 bases). Trimming removed 2 bases from V and 4 bases from J, with 11 bases in between. This CDR3 has 14 residues. The germline V gene encodes CDR1 KGHSH and CDR2 LQKENI.

The J gene is TRBJ1-5, the V gene TRBV7-2, with D possibly matching TRBD1 (6 bases). V was pared by 5 bases and J by 5 bases, with 10 bases between. CDR1 and CDR2 from the germline V gene are SGHTA and FQGNSA. The CDR3 is 13 residues long. CDR3 loop: CASSKHRDQPQHF. The DNA of the CDR3 is TGTGCCAGCAGCAAACACAGGGATCAGCCCCAGCATTTT.

V usage is TRBV24-1 and J usage is TRBJ2-2; a weak D match, TRBD2 (6 bases). V lost 5 bases to trimming and J lost 3 bases, with 6 bases between them. This CDR3 has 13 residues. CDR1 KGHDR and CDR2 SFDVKD come from the germline V gene. In DNA, the CDR3 is TGTGCCACCAGTGGGAGGGACACCGGGGAGCTGTTTTTT. It yields the protein CATSGRDTGELFF.